These 9 T cell receptor beta chains were sequenced from one sample in a study of graft-versus-host responses after intestinal transplantation. Sequencing was performed with immunoSEQ multiplex PCR; in TCRdb, only in-frame clones are kept and a portion is missing. In the table there are about 17,000 clones, approximately 79% of which are singletons. Processed graft tissue released its intraepithelial and lamina propria lymphocytes. This specimen was ileum tissue, taken around 470 days after intestinal transplant. The origin of the receptors is a human patient who received an intestinal transplant, so some T cells may come from the graft donor.

V gene TRBV29-1 combines with J gene TRBJ2-7; D possibly corresponds to TRBD2 (6 bases). CDR3 length equals 13 residues. Trimming left V 7 bases short and J 4 bases short, with 17 bases between. Germline CDR1 is SQVTM and CDR2 is ANQGSEA. The chain's CDR3 is CSAGGGILYEQYF. The CDR3 nucleotides read TGCAGCGCTGGAGGAGGGATCTTGTACGAGCAGTACTTC.

The chain uses TRBV27 and TRBJ2-5, with D perhaps TRBD1 (6 bases). The DNA end is a closer match to TRBJ2-7, so the J assignment may be wrong. Germline CDR1 MNHEY, CDR2 SMNVEV (reference sequence). The CDR3 length is 15 residues. Here the CDR3 reads CASKISGQTTYEQYF. The CDR3 DNA sequence: TGTGCCAGCAAAATCTCCGGACAGACTACCTACGAGCAGTACTTC.

The chain is built from TRBV2 and TRBJ2-7; 7 bases agree with TRBD1. The CDR3 length is 12 residues. Unmatched junction bases numbered 3, after V lost 6 bases and J lost 4 bases. Looked up from germline, CDR1 is SNHLY and CDR2 is FYNNEI. The CDR3 region has the DNA TGTGCCAGCAGAGGACAGGTTTACGAGCAGTACTTC. Amino acids: CASRGQVYEQYF.

The chain has TRBV18 and TRBJ1-6; the D gene is possibly TRBD1 (6 bases). Germline loops: CDR1 KGHSH, CDR2 LQKENI. This CDR3 is 14 amino acids long. Trimming took 2 bases from V and 7 from J, leaving 9 bases between them. The DNA of the CDR3 is TGTGCCAGCTCACCAAGGGACACGAATTCACCCCTCCACTTT. This sequence encodes CASSPRDTNSPLHF.

The chain is built from TRBV11-2 and TRBJ2-5, with a weak D call TRBD1 (6 bases). The J call is in doubt because the DNA end fits TRBJ2-7 better. Germline CDR1 SGHAT, CDR2 FQNNGV. The CDR3 consists of 14 residues. This CDR3 is CASSYTGRGYEQYF. In nucleotides, the CDR3 is TGTGCCAGCAGCTACACGGGCAGGGGCTACGAGCAGTACTTC.

This chain joins TRBV19 and TRBJ2-1; TRBD1 matches 7 bases. CDR3 length: 15 amino acids. J was trimmed by 2 bases and V by 5 bases; bases with no gene match: 6. In germline, CDR1 is LNHDA, CDR2 SQIVND (reference sequence). DNA of the CDR3: TGTGCCAGTAGTTCACTGGGACAGCCCTACAATGAGCAGTTCTTC. This sequence encodes CASSSLGQPYNEQFF.

This clone occurred a few times. The V and J genes are TRBV4-2 and TRBJ2-6; D is ambiguous. This CDR3 spans 19 amino acids. In germline, CDR1 is LGHNA, CDR2 YNFKEQ. Trimming took off 1 base at V and 0 bases at J, with 16 bases between the two ends. CDR3 protein: CASSQALDSSSSGANVLTF. CDR3 in DNA: TGTGCCAGCAGCCAAGCCCTGGATAGCTCATCCTCTGGGGCCAACGTCCTGACTTTC.

This chain connects TRBV9 to TRBJ1-3, with D possibly being TRBD1 (5 bases). CDR1 and CDR2 (germline): SGDLS, YYNGEE. The V gene lost 3 bases and the J gene lost 0 bases, with 13 bases spanning the gap. The CDR3 contains 16 residues. The CDR3 here is CASSGGREGSGNTIYF. The DNA of the CDR3 is TGTGCCAGCAGCGGGGGACGGGAGGGCTCTGGAAACACCATATATTTT.

This clone appeared a single time. The chain couples TRBV2 to TRBJ2-5; 8 bases line up with TRBD2. CDR1 SNHLY and CDR2 FYNNEI come from the germline V gene. The CDR3 covers 14 residues. V shed 6 bases, J shed 5 bases, and the junction held 8 bases outside the gene matches. CDR3 DNA sequence: TGTGCCAGCAGGGCGGGGGGTTGGCGGGAGACCCAGTACTTC. Its protein is CASRAGGWRETQYF.